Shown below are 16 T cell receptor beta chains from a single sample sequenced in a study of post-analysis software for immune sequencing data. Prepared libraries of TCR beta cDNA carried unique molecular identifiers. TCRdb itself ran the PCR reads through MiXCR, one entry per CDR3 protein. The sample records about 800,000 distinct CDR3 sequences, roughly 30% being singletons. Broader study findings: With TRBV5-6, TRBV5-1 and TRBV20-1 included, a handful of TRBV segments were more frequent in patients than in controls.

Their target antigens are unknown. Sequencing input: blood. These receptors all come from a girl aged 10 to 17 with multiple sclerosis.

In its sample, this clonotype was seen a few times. CDR3 sequence: CASSLASRWEQFF. CDR3 coding DNA: TGTGCCAGCAGCTTAGCGTCAAGGTGGGAGCAGTTCTTC. This sequence joins TRBV7-9 and TRBJ2-1; D is undetermined. With 0 bases removed from V and 10 bases from J, the gap between germline ends came to 10 bases. The CDR3 totals 13 residues. CDR1 is SEHNR, CDR2 FQNEAQ, per germline (reference sequence).

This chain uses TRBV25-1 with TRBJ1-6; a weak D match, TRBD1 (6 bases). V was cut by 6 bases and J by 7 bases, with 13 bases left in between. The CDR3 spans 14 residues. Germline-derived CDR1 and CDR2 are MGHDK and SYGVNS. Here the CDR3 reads CASRRDIGNSPLHF. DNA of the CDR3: TGTGCCAGCAGAAGGGACATTGGGAATTCACCCCTCCACTTT.

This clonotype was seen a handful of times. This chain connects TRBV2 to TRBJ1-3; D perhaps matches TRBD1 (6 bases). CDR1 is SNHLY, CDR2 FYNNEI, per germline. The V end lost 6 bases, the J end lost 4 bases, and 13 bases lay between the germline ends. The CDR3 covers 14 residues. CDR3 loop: CASRQDQGGNTIYF. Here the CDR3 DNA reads TGTGCCAGCAGACAGGACCAGGGGGGAAACACCATATATTTT.

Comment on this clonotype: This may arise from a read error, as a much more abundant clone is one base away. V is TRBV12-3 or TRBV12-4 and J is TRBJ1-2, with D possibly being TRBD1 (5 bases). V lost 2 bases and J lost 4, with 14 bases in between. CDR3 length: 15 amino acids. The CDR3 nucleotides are TGTGCCAGCAGTTTATCAGGGCGGATGAGCTATGGCTACACCTTC. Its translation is CASSLSGRMSYGYTF.

This CDR3 reads CASSTRAYNEQFF. Here the CDR3 DNA reads TGTGCCAGCAGCACCAGAGCCTACAATGAGCAGTTCTTC. V usage is TRBV7-9 and J usage is TRBJ2-1; D not resolved. From germline, CDR1 is SEHNR and CDR2 FQNEAQ (reference sequence). The CDR3 covers 13 residues. V lost 5 bases to trimming and J lost 2 bases, with 7 bases between them.

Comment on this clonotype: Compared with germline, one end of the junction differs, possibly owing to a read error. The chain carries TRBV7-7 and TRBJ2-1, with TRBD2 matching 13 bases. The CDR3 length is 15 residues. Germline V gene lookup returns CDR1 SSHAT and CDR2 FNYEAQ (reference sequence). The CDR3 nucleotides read TGTGCTAGCAGCTTTTTGACTAGCGGGGGGCCTGAGCAGTTCTTC. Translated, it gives CASSFLTSGGPEQFF.

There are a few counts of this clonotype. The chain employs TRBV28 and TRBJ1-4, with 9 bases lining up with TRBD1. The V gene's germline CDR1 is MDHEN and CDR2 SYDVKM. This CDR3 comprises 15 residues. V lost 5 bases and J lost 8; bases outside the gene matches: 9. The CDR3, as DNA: TGTGCCAGCAGTACCCAGACAGGGGGAGGCGAAAAACTGTTTTTT. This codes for CASSTQTGGGEKLFF.

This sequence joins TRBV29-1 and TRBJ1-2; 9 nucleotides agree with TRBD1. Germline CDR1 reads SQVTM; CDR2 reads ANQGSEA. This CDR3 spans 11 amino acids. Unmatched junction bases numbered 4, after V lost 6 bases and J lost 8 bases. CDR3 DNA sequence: TGCAGCGTACACAGGGGGCAGGGCTACACCTTC. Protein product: CSVHRGQGYTF.

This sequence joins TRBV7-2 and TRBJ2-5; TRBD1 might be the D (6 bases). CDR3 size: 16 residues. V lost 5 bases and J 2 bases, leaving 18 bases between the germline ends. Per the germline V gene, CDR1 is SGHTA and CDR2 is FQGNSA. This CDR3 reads CASSPRHRDYQETQYF. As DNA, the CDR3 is TGTGCCAGCAGCCCCCGGCACAGGGATTATCAAGAGACCCAGTACTTC.

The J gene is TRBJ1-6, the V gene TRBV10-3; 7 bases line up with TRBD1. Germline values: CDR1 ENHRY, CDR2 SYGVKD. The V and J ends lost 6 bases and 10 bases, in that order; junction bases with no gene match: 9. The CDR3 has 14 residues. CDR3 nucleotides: TGTGCCATCAGCGAGACAGGGCCTAGCTCACCCCTCCACTTT. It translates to CAISETGPSSPLHF.

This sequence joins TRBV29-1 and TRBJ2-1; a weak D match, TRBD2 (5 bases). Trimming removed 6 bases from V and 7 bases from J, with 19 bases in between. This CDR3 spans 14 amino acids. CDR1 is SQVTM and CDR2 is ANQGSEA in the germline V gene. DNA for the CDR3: TGCAGCGTCCGTGGTACCCCGGGGAGTAATGAGCAGTTCTTC. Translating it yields CSVRGTPGSNEQFF.

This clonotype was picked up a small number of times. CDR3 sequence reads: CASSVLSAGELFF. The CDR3 DNA is TGTGCCAGCAGTGTACTTTCTGCCGGGGAGCTGTTTTTT. The V gene is TRBV9, the J gene TRBJ2-2; D gene uncertain. The CDR3 is made up of 13 amino acids. Germline-derived CDR1 and CDR2 are SGDLS and YYNGEE. V lost 5 bases and J 6 bases, leaving 11 bases between the germline ends. Variable domain in full (rest from reference TRBV9 and TRBJ2-2): DSGVTQTPKHLITATGQRVTLRCSPRSGDLSVYWYQQSLDQGLQFLIQYYNGEERAKGNILERFSAQQFPDLHSELNLSSLELGDSALYFCASSVLSAGELFFGEGSRLTVL.

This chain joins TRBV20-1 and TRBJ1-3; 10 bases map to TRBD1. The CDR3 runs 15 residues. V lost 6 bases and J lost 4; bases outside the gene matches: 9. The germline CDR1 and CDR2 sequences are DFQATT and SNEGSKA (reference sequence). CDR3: CSAQPAGQGGNTIYF. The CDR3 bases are TGCAGTGCCCAACCAGCGGGACAGGGGGGAAACACCATATATTTT.

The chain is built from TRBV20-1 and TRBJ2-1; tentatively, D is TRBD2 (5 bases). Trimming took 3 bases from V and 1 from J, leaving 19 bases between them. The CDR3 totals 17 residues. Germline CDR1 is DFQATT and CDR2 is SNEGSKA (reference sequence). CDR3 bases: TGCAGTGCTAGGGCCCCCCGCCGGGGTCCTTCCTACAATGAGCAGTTCTTC. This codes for CSARAPRRGPSYNEQFF.

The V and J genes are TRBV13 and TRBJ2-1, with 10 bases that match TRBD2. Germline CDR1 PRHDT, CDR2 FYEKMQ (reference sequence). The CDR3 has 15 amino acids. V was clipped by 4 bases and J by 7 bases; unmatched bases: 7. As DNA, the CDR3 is TGTGCCAGCAGCTCCGGGACTAGCGTATCAAATGAGCAGTTCTTC. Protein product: CASSSGTSVSNEQFF.

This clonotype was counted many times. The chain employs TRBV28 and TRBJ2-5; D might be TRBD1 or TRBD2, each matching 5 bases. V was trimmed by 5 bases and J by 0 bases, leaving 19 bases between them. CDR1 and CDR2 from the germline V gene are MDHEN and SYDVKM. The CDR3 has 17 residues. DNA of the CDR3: TGTGCCAGCAGTCCCCCAACCGGGACGGGGTACCAAGAGACCCAGTACTTC. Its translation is CASSPPTGTGYQETQYF. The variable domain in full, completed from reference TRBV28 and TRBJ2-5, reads DVKVTQSSRYLVKRTGEKVFLECVQDMDHENMFWYRQDPGLGLRLIYFSYDVKMKEKGDIPEGYSVSREKKERFSLILESASTNQTSMYLCASSPPTGTGYQETQYFGPGTRLLVL.